The present T cell receptor beta chain was sequenced within a study of cytomegalovirus exposure and HLA in healthy donors. For the study at large: Later, an analysis reported that the 110 or so validation repertoires had used the same platform as the roughly 680 first-cohort repertoires. Regarding the study as a whole: The authors enumerated over 150 TCR beta chains as linked to cytomegalovirus. Most TCR sequences were rare, but some public TCRs occurred in many donors. In vitro checks showed that a few CMV-associated chains really do target CMV antigens.

About this clone: The antigen is undetermined.

Repertoires were generated with immunoSEQ multiplex PCR, while TCRdb's copy carries only in-frame clones and drops some. The table includes approximately 140,000 clones, roughly 90% detected once. The V gene end was trimmed by 2 bases and the J gene end by 7 bases; junction bases not matched to a gene: 4. The CDR3 is 14 amino acids. Germline CDR1 reads KGHSH; CDR2 reads LQKENI. Sequencing was done on a sample of PBMCs. This receptor was identified in a man younger than 35 in good health and CMV-seronegative. This chain connects TRBV18 to TRBJ1-2, with TRBD1 identical over 10 bases. The CDR3 loop is CASSPGTGEGGYTF. The CDR3 DNA follows: TGTGCCAGCTCACCAGGGACAGGGGAAGGTGGCTACACCTTC.